Presented here are 6 T cell receptor beta chains from one specimen sequenced in a study of glioma-infiltrating T cells after dendritic cell vaccination. Profiled with immunoSEQ multiplex PCR; TCRdb holds only in-frame clones, not every one. This sample has around 73,000 clones, with more than 65% found just once. The source material was blood, sampled before dendritic cell vaccination. The receptors were gathered from a human donor with glioblastoma.

This chain joins TRBV2 and TRBJ2-6, with D unresolved. The CDR3 extends over 14 amino acids. V was pared by 1 base and J by 2 bases, with 3 bases between. The germline V gene encodes CDR1 SNHLY and CDR2 FYNNEI. Written as DNA, the CDR3 is TGTGCCAGCAGTGAAGTCGCTGGGGCCAACGTCCTGACTTTC. Protein: CASSEVAGANVLTF.

The J gene is TRBJ1-2, the V gene TRBV5-1, with D perhaps matching TRBD1 (6 bases). The germline CDR1 and CDR2 sequences are SGHRS and YFSETQ. Trimming shortened V by 4 bases and J by 6 bases, and 28 bases separated the two germline ends. The length of the CDR3 is 18 residues. This CDR3 is CASSPDDAWGAGADGYTF. The CDR3 nucleotides are TGCGCCAGCAGCCCGGACGACGCCTGGGGGGCGGGGGCCGATGGCTACACCTTC.

This clone was counted once. V usage is TRBV9 and J usage is TRBJ2-3; 7 nucleotides agree with TRBD2. Germline CDR1 SGDLS, CDR2 YYNGEE. V lost 0 bases, J lost 1 base, and 8 bases stayed unmatched. The CDR3 runs 17 residues. This chain's CDR3 is CASSVGPGGRGTDTQYF. CDR3 nucleotide sequence: TGTGCCAGCAGCGTAGGGCCGGGCGGGAGAGGCACAGATACGCAGTATTTT.

This rearrangement joins TRBV7-2 to TRBJ2-1; unclear D gene. This CDR3 is built from 13 residues. Trimming took off 5 bases at V and 4 bases at J, with 9 bases between the two ends. Germline V gene lookup returns CDR1 SGHTA and CDR2 FQGNSA. Here the CDR3 DNA reads TGTGCCAGCAGCAACAATTTATACAATGAGCAGTTCTTC. It translates to CASSNNLYNEQFF.

The chain has TRBV10-3 and TRBJ1-5; tentatively, D is TRBD1 (6 bases). Germline V gives CDR1 ENHRY, CDR2 SYGVKD. The CDR3 loop spans 14 amino acids. Trimming stripped 3 bases from V and 4 bases from J, with 10 bases between. The CDR3 bases are TGTGCCATCAGTGACAGGGGCGAGAATCAGCCCCAGCATTTT. The encoded protein is CAISDRGENQPQHF.

The genes are TRBV6-1 and TRBJ2-1, with a weak D call TRBD1 (5 bases). Trimming took off 7 bases at V and 8 bases at J, with 21 bases between the two ends. CDR3 size: 15 residues. Germline V lookup: CDR1 MNHNS, CDR2 SASEGT. Here the CDR3 reads CASNLQVWGSHEQFF. The CDR3 DNA follows: TGTGCCAGCAATCTACAGGTCTGGGGTTCTCATGAGCAGTTCTTC.